The clone carrying this T cell receptor beta chain was detected once. Trimming took off 2 bases at V and 4 bases at J, with 9 bases between the two ends. The CDR3 runs 14 residues. Germline V gene data show CDR1 as MNHEY and CDR2 as SVGAGI. This sample is part of a study of cytomegalovirus exposure and HLA in healthy donors. The PCR ran on 60 Vbeta and 13 Jbeta primers. The repertoire was sequenced with immunoSEQ multiplex PCR; TCRdb's copy has only in-frame clones and lacks some. Counted here are about 190,000 clones, roughly 81% occurring once; the ten biggest clones make up 3% to 4%. The sample consisted of PBMCs. This sequence originates from a woman aged 30 to 39 in good health and CMV-seropositive. V and J are TRBV6-5 and TRBJ1-5; D remains ambiguous. CDR3 amino acids: CASSYLGGNQPQHF. CDR3 nucleotides: TGTGCCAGCAGTTACCTCGGAGGGAATCAGCCCCAGCATTTT.